Below are 21 T cell receptor beta chains sequenced from a single sample in a study of T cells in Graves' hyperthyroidism and ophthalmopathy. The CDR3 regions of TCR beta were amplified from RNA transcripts. Carried out on the TCR CDR3, a first-round RT-PCR used the HTBI primer set. MiXCR, applied by TCRdb to the multiplex PCR reads, yields one record per CDR3 protein. The table has 250,000 to 350,000 distinct CDR3 sequences, around a sixth seen once. Sequenced sample: blood. These receptor sequences come from a man younger than 40 with Graves' hyperthyroidism.

This clonotype was seen at least ten times. The gene calls are TRBV24-1 and TRBJ2-5; maybe TRBD2 (6 bases). The CDR3 is made up of 15 amino acids. CDR1 and CDR2 from the germline V gene are KGHDR and SFDVKD. V was shortened by 3 bases and J by 5 bases, with 15 bases between the two germline ends. DNA of the CDR3: TGTGCCACCAGTGATCCCGGGACTCCTGGGGAGACCCAGTACTTC. Its protein is CATSDPGTPGETQYF.

In this sample, this clonotype turned up many times. The genes are TRBV18 and TRBJ1-3; unclear D gene. CDR1 and CDR2 from the germline V gene are KGHSH and LQKENI. The V end was cut by 6 bases, the J end by 4 bases, with 10 bases between. This CDR3 contains 13 residues. The CDR3 DNA reads TGTGCCAGCTCTTCCAGCGGGGGAAACACCATATATTTT. The encoded protein is CASSSSGGNTIYF.

At least ten counts were recorded for this clonotype. The chain employs TRBV27 and TRBJ2-3, with D unclear. The V gene's germline CDR1 is MNHEY and CDR2 SMNVEV (reference sequence). V lost 7 bases and J lost 7, with 12 bases in between. The CDR3 runs 12 residues. CDR3: CASTNVWNTQYF. DNA for the CDR3: TGTGCCAGCACGAACGTTTGGAATACGCAGTATTTT.

The chain uses TRBV20-1 and TRBJ1-2, with D possibly being TRBD1 (6 bases). The CDR3 length is 18 residues. Germline CDR1 is DFQATT and CDR2 is SNEGSKA (reference sequence). With 3 bases removed from V and 4 bases from J, the gap between germline ends came to 27 bases. The CDR3 DNA follows: TGCAGTGCTAGGACCCGAAAGGGGGGCCTAAAGCATTTCTATGGCTACACCTTC. Its translation is CSARTRKGGLKHFYGYTF.

This clonotype occurred many times. This rearrangement joins TRBV12-3 or TRBV12-4 to TRBJ1-2, with TRBD1 as a possible D gene (6 bases). Trimming cost V 4 bases and J 8 bases, with 20 bases left between them. The CDR3 length is 15 residues. The CDR3 nucleotides read TGTGCCAGCAGTTACGAGTGGAACAGGGCGAGCGGCTACACCTTC. This gives the protein CASSYEWNRASGYTF.

This clonotype was detected a few times. The rearrangement joins TRBV6-1 to TRBJ2-7, with TRBD1 matching 7 bases. Germline-derived CDR1 and CDR2 are MNHNS and SASEGT. Germline trimming cut 2 bases from V and 2 bases from J; bases unmatched to any gene: 6. The CDR3 contains 15 residues. CDR3 region: CASSEMWTGPYEQYF. The DNA of the CDR3 is TGTGCCAGCAGTGAAATGTGGACAGGTCCCTACGAGCAGTACTTC.

J is TRBJ1-6 and V is TRBV6-1; D remains unclear. The CDR3 runs 12 residues. Trimming removed 8 bases from V and 7 bases from J, with 9 bases in between. CDR1 MNHNS and CDR2 SASEGT come from the germline V gene. The CDR3: CASGPRNSPLHF. The CDR3 coding sequence is TGTGCCAGCGGACCTAGGAATTCACCCCTCCACTTT.

This clonotype was observed many times. This chain connects TRBV18 to TRBJ1-1; the D is unclear. The length of the CDR3 is 13 residues. Looked up from germline, CDR1 is KGHSH and CDR2 is LQKENI. V lost 1 base to trimming and J lost 4 bases, with 7 bases between them. CDR3 in DNA: TGTGCCAGCTCACCACGTAGAGGCACTGAAGCTTTCTTT. It specifies CASSPRRGTEAFF.

This clonotype was counted ten times or more. The CDR3 protein is CASSLAGGKNEQFF. In DNA, the CDR3 is TGTGCCAGCAGTTTAGCGGGAGGAAAGAATGAGCAGTTCTTC. The chain has TRBV12-3 or TRBV12-4 and TRBJ2-1, with D perhaps TRBD2 (6 bases). The V and J ends lost 0 bases and 7 bases respectively, with 10 bases between them. The CDR3 has 14 amino acids.

The rearrangement links TRBV2 to TRBJ1-1; tentative D call: TRBD1 (5 bases). V was shortened by 6 bases and J by 6 bases, with 11 bases between the two germline ends. The CDR3 totals 12 residues. From germline, CDR1 is SNHLY and CDR2 FYNNEI. The CDR3 DNA reads as TGTGCCAGCAGCCCTCAGGGATCTGAAGCTTTCTTT. Residues: CASSPQGSEAFF.

In this sample, this clonotype turned up many times. V gene TRBV2 combines with J gene TRBJ2-3, with 11 nucleotides matching TRBD2. CDR1 is SNHLY, CDR2 FYNNEI, per germline. This CDR3 has 14 amino acids. The junction had 3 bases not matched to a gene; V was cut back by 4 bases and J by 6 bases. DNA of the CDR3: TGTGCCAGCAGTGGACTAGCGGGATTTGATACGCAGTATTTT. Its protein is CASSGLAGFDTQYF.

Of note for this clonotype: This may be a read error, as it is one base from a much larger clone. This chain uses TRBV29-1 with TRBJ1-1; TRBD1 matches 8 bases. Trimming cost V 3 bases and J 0 bases; bases outside gene matches: 3. Germline CDR1 reads SQVTM; CDR2 reads ANQGSEA. The CDR3 consists of 14 residues. The CDR3 region is CSVDRGHLNTEAFF. In DNA, the CDR3 is TGCAGCGTTGACAGGGGGCACTTGAACACTGAAGCTTTCTTT. Looking up the rest from reference TRBV29-1 and TRBJ1-1 gives the full variable domain: SAVISQKPSRDICQRGTSLTIQCQVDSQVTMMFWYRQQPGQSLTLIATANQGSEATYESGFVIDKFPISRPNLTFSTLTVSNMSPEDSSIYLCSVDRGHLNTEAFFGQGTRLTVV.

This clonotype occurred many times. The V and J genes are TRBV11-3 and TRBJ1-1, with D hard to call. The CDR3 is 14 residues long. Germline V lookup: CDR1 SGHNT, CDR2 YENEEA. The V and J ends lost 2 bases and 5 bases respectively, with 12 bases between them. The CDR3 reads CASSLWLLRTEAFF. The DNA of the CDR3 is TGTGCCAGCAGCTTATGGCTCCTGAGGACTGAAGCTTTCTTT.

The V gene is TRBV20-1, the J gene TRBJ2-3; D possibly corresponds to TRBD2 (5 bases). This CDR3 is built from 13 residues. V was cut by 3 bases and J by 2 bases, with 9 bases left in between. CDR1 and CDR2 (germline): DFQATT, SNEGSKA (reference sequence). CDR3 DNA sequence: TGCAGTGCTAGGTCCGGGAACACAGATACGCAGTATTTT. This codes for CSARSGNTDTQYF.

Ten or more counts support this clonotype. This sequence joins TRBV6-5 and TRBJ1-1; 9 bases map to TRBD1. The CDR3 is made up of 16 amino acids. V dropped 6 bases and J dropped 0; count of bases not matched to a gene: 8. Germline values: CDR1 MNHEY, CDR2 SVGAGI. CDR3 protein: CASRRIWTGVNTEAFF. The CDR3 region has the DNA TGTGCCAGCAGGAGGATCTGGACAGGGGTGAACACTGAAGCTTTCTTT.

This clonotype was seen repeatedly, ten times or more. The rearrangement uses TRBV29-1 and TRBJ2-7, with 10 bases lining up with TRBD1. The germline gives CDR1 SQVTM, CDR2 ANQGSEA. V shed 5 bases and J 4 bases; nucleotides not matched to a gene: 5. This CDR3 has 13 amino acids. The CDR3 nucleotides are TGCAGCGTTACCGGGACAGGGGCATACGAGCAGTACTTC. Translating it yields CSVTGTGAYEQYF.

This clonotype occurred many times. The chain links TRBV5-1 to TRBJ1-1; weak D call: TRBD1 (5 bases). V lost 4 bases, J lost 0 bases, and 10 bases lay in between. Per germline, CDR1 SGHRS and CDR2 YFSETQ. This CDR3 has 14 amino acids. CDR3 DNA: TGCGCCAGCAGCATAGACAGATTGAACACTGAAGCTTTCTTT. Protein sequence: CASSIDRLNTEAFF.

In this sample, this clonotype turned up many times. V gene TRBV28 combines with J gene TRBJ2-5; TRBD2 is a possible D gene (5 bases). The CDR3 runs 15 residues. Deletions cut 5 bases from V and 0 bases from J, with 13 bases between. Per the germline V gene, CDR1 is MDHEN and CDR2 is SYDVKM. In DNA form, the CDR3 reads TGTGCCAGCAGTACTGGGAGATTGTACCAAGAGACCCAGTACTTC. Translating gives CASSTGRLYQETQYF.

The chain couples TRBV4-2 to TRBJ2-7; TRBD1 is a possible D gene (7 bases). The CDR3 has 18 amino acids. The germline gives CDR1 LGHNA, CDR2 YNFKEQ. V lost 0 bases and J lost 3, with 21 bases in between. CDR3 bases: TGTGCCAGCAGCCAAGATGGAGGGGGCAGCCGAGGGTTCTACGAGCAGTACTTC. Its translation: CASSQDGGGSRGFYEQYF.

This clonotype occurred many times. The chain uses TRBV2 and TRBJ2-3, with a possible D match to TRBD2 (6 bases). This CDR3 region has 14 residues. V was clipped by 1 base and J by 3 bases, with 8 bases between them. The germline V gene encodes CDR1 SNHLY and CDR2 FYNNEI. The CDR3 loop is CASSEEGTTDTQYF. The CDR3 DNA is TGTGCCAGCAGTGAAGAGGGGACTACAGATACGCAGTATTTT.

The sample holds many counts of this clonotype. The chain combines TRBV28 with TRBJ2-7; D is ambiguous. Germline-derived CDR1 and CDR2 are MDHEN and SYDVKM. The CDR3 extends over 16 amino acids. The germline V and J ends were trimmed by 4 bases and 0 bases, with 16 bases remaining between them. CDR3 protein: CASSYGRRPSSYEQYF. DNA of the CDR3: TGTGCCAGCAGTTACGGACGTCGACCTAGCTCCTACGAGCAGTACTTC.